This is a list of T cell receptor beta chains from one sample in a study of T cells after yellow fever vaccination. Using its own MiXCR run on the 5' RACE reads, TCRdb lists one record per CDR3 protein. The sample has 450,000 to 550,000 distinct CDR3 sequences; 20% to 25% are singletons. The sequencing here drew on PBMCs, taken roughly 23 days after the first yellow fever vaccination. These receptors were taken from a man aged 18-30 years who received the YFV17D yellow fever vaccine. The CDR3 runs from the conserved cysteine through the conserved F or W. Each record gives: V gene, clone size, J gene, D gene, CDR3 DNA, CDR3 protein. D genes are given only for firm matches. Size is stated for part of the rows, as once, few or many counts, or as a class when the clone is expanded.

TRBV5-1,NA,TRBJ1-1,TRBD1,TGCGCCAGCAGCTTGGCCGTCGGGACAGGGCGGAACACTGAAGCTTTCTTT,CASSLAVGTGRNTEAFF
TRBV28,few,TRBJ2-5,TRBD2,TGTGCCAGCAGGCCGGGACTAGCGGTACAAGAGACCCAGTACTTC,CASRPGLAVQETQYF
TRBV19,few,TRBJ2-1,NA,TGTGCCAACGCAAGCGGATACACCGATCGTGACGGTGTCAATGAGCAGTTCTTC,CANASGYTDRDGVNEQFF
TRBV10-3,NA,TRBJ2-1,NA,TGTGCCATCAGTGAGTCAACCTTCGATGAGCAGTTCTTC,CAISESTFDEQFF
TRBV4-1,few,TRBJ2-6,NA,TGCGCCAGCAGTCGAGGGGGGAACTCTGGGGCCAACGTCCTGACTTTC,CASSRGGNSGANVLTF
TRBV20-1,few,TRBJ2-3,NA,TGCAGTGCTAGGAGGAAAGCAGCCCAGGATACGCAGTATTTT,CSARRKAAQDTQYF
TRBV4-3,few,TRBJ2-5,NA,TGCGCCAGCAGCCAAGATTTAGTAAGCGGCAAGACCCAGTACTTC,CASSQDLVSGKTQYF
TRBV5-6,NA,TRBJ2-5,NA,TGTGCCAGCAGCCGGGACTTTAAAGAGACCCAGTACTTC,CASSRDFKETQYF
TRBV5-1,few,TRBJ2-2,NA,TGCGCCAGCAGCTTGGGGGAATACTTAGGGAACACCGGGGAGCTGTTTTTT,CASSLGEYLGNTGELFF
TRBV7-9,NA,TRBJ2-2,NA,TGTGCCAGCAGCCCTACCTATGACAGCCCGAACACCGGGGAGCTGTTTTTT,CASSPTYDSPNTGELFF
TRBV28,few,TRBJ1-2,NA,TGTGCCAGCAGGACCAGTTGGGGCTACACCTTC,CASRTSWGYTF
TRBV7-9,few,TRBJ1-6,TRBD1,TGTGCCAGCAGCCCAGGGGGCAATCGTTTTAATTCACCCCTCCACTTT,CASSPGGNRFNSPLHF
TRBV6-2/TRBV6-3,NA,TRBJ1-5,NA,TGTGCCAGCAGTAGGGTACAGACCAATCAGCCCCAGCATTTT,CASSRVQTNQPQHF
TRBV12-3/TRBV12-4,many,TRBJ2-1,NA,TGTGCCAGCAGTTTTAGGGTAACCTACAATGAGCAGTTCTTC,CASSFRVTYNEQFF
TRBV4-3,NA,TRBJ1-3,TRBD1,TGCGCCAGCAGCCAGGACAGGGGGCTTAACACCATATATTTT,CASSQDRGLNTIYF